These T cell receptor beta chains were read from a single sample in a study of PD-1 blockade in classical Hodgkin lymphoma. TCRdb's table, derived via immunoSEQ multiplex PCR, lists solely in-frame clones and lacks some. Found here are about 60,000 clones, roughly 92% of them singletons; the top ten hold roughly 8%. This sample comprised peripheral blood mononuclear cells (PBMCs), obtained before the fourth cycle of nivolumab. The receptors derive from a human donor with classical Hodgkin lymphoma. The CDR3 runs from the conserved cysteine through the conserved F or W. A D gene is named only where the DNA matches it firmly. The size of a clone is reported for some rows only, either as once, few or many, or as a class for expanded clones.

TRBD1	.	TRBV11-1	TRBJ2-7	18	CASSPLDPLAGTGYEQYF	TGTGCCAGCAGCCCCCTCGACCCCTTGGCCGGGACAGGGTACGAGCAGTACTTC
TRBD2	few	TRBV5-4	TRBJ2-5	18	CASSLSLLAGGPLETQYF	TGTGCCAGCAGCTTGTCCCTACTAGCGGGGGGGCCTTTGGAGACCCAGTACTTC
.	once	TRBV18	TRBJ2-7	12	CASSSFGYEQYF	TGTGCCAGCTCATCCTTCGGGTACGAGCAGTACTTC
.	.	TRBV10-3	TRBJ2-5	17	CAISEEPIASSQETQYF	TGTGCCATCAGTGAGGAGCCCATTGCTAGCTCCCAAGAGACCCAGTACTTC
.	.	TRBV4-1	TRBJ1-5	15	CASSQEDSSNQPQHF	TGCGCCAGCAGCCAAGAGGACAGTTCGAATCAGCCCCAGCATTTT
TRBD2	.	TRBV18	TRBJ2-5	21	CASSPIPPTSGGAWLQETQYF	TGTGCCAGCTCACCAATCCCCCCGACTAGCGGGGGGGCCTGGCTCCAAGAGACCCAGTACTTC
TRBD2	.	TRBV4-1	TRBJ2-7	15	CASRLGLADSYEQYF	TGCGCCAGCAGACTCGGACTAGCGGATAGCTACGAGCAGTACTTC
.	.	TRBV12-2	TRBJ1-1	13	CASRLARRQEAFF	TGTGCAAGTCGCTTAGCGCGGCGACAGGAAGCTTTCTTT
.	.	TRBV5-1	TRBJ2-1	14	CASSSPGSYNEQFF	TGCGCCAGCAGTTCCCCAGGGTCCTACAATGAGCAGTTCTTC
TRBD1	.	TRBV5-1	TRBJ1-4	14	CASRSGTGDEKLFF	TGCGCCAGCAGATCCGGGACAGGGGACGAAAAACTGTTTTTT
.	.	TRBV19	TRBJ1-6	15	CASRLGGAGHSPLHF	TGTGCCAGTAGGCTGGGGGGCGCGGGTCATTCACCCCTCCACTTT